The 18 T cell receptor beta chains reported below all come from one sample, sequenced in a study of CD8+ T cells in alopecia areata. RNA, once extracted, was reverse transcribed into cDNA for use as the sequencing template. Some clones are missing from TCRdb's copy, which holds only in-frame ones; the method was immunoSEQ multiplex PCR. The table shows more than 150,000 clones, with around 51% occurring only once. As to treatment: oral pan-JAK inhibitor, 5-10 mg twice daily. This sample comprised CD8+ T cells sorted from blood, obtained between weeks 51 and 54, from a patient treated with tofacitinib. The receptors shown here come from a human donor with alopecia areata.

This clone showed up just a few times. Other nucleotide sequences in the sample specify the same CDR3. The rearrangement links TRBV13 to TRBJ2-5; D ambiguous. This CDR3 spans 12 amino acids. Per germline, CDR1 PRHDT and CDR2 FYEKMQ (reference sequence). V was trimmed by 0 bases and J by 1 base, leaving 0 bases between them. CDR3: CASSLGQETQYF. In nucleotides, the CDR3 is TGTGCCAGCAGCTTAGGCCAAGAGACCCAGTACTTC.

The chain couples TRBV5-1 to TRBJ2-1; D gene ambiguous. V lost 2 bases and J lost 3, with 18 bases in between. CDR1 SGHRS and CDR2 YFSETQ come from the germline V gene. The CDR3 spans 17 residues. The CDR3 region is CASSFTGVLNDYNEQFF. In DNA, the CDR3 is TGCGCCAGCAGCTTTACTGGTGTATTAAACGACTACAATGAGCAGTTCTTC.

This clone was recorded only once. The chain employs TRBV27 and TRBJ2-1; D uncertain. Trimming removed 2 bases at V and 0 bases at J, with 5 bases between. The V gene's germline CDR1 is MNHEY and CDR2 SMNVEV (reference sequence). The CDR3 is 14 amino acids. The CDR3 reads CASSLADSYNEQFF. Written as DNA, the CDR3 is TGTGCCAGCAGTTTAGCGGACTCCTACAATGAGCAGTTCTTC.

This rearrangement joins TRBV4-1 to TRBJ1-1, with D maybe TRBD1 (5 bases). Trimming took 4 bases from V and 4 from J, leaving 13 bases between them. This CDR3 is built from 14 residues. The germline V gene encodes CDR1 MGHRA and CDR2 YSYEKL. In nucleotides, the CDR3 is TGCGCCAGCAGCCCTACCAGGGTGAGCACTGAAGCTTTCTTT. Its translation is CASSPTRVSTEAFF.

The chain couples TRBV6-5 to TRBJ2-3; 9 bases map to TRBD1. Germline CDR1 MNHEY, CDR2 SVGAGI. The V gene end was trimmed by 6 bases and the J gene end by 3 bases; junction bases not matched to a gene: 7. CDR3 length equals 15 residues. In DNA form, the CDR3 reads TGTGCCAGCAGCCCCGACAGGGGGATTACAGATACGCAGTATTTT. Protein product: CASSPDRGITDTQYF.

This clone turned up a few times. J is TRBJ2-1 and V is TRBV12-5; D could derive from TRBD1 or TRBD2 (5 bases each). V was clipped by 6 bases and J by 9 bases, with 21 bases between them. This CDR3 has 15 amino acids. Germline V gives CDR1 LGHNT, CDR2 FRNRAP. CDR3 sequence reads: CASGNLGDGKIEQFF. DNA for the CDR3: TGTGCTAGTGGGAACCTCGGGGACGGAAAGATTGAGCAGTTCTTC.

In this sample, this clone turned up a few times. The chain carries TRBV11-2 and TRBJ2-5, with D possibly being TRBD1 (6 bases). The V end lost 10 bases, the J end lost 1 base, and 13 bases lay between the germline ends. The CDR3 consists of 13 residues. Germline V gene data show CDR1 as SGHAT and CDR2 as FQNNGV. Written as DNA, the CDR3 is TGTGCCACGTCGGGGACACCCCAAGAGACCCAGTACTTC. Amino acids: CATSGTPQETQYF.

The chain joins TRBV7-2 to TRBJ2-5; 9 bases are a match to TRBD2. CDR1 and CDR2 (germline): SGHTA, FQGNSA. The CDR3 covers 15 residues. Trimming at V came to 4 bases and at J to 5 bases, leaving 8 bases not matched to a gene. The CDR3 here is CASSSISGGAETQYF. The CDR3 DNA follows: TGTGCCAGCAGCTCTATTAGCGGGGGCGCCGAGACCCAGTACTTC.

The V gene is TRBV6-5, the J gene TRBJ1-1, with a weak D call TRBD1 (6 bases). The germline CDR1 and CDR2 sequences are MNHEY and SVGAGI. This CDR3 contains 15 residues. V shed 6 bases and J shed 1 base, with 15 bases lying between them. CDR3 nucleotide sequence: TGTGCCAGCAGGAGGTGGGGGGCGTCGAACACTGAAGCTTTCTTT. This gives the protein CASRRWGASNTEAFF.

The rearrangement joins TRBV5-1 to TRBJ2-1; D unclear. Per germline, CDR1 SGHRS and CDR2 YFSETQ. This CDR3 is 12 amino acids long. V was cut by 0 bases and J by 3 bases, with 1 base left in between. The CDR3 bases are TGCGCCAGCAGCTTGGACTACAATGAGCAGTTCTTC. It is translated as CASSLDYNEQFF.

This sequence joins TRBV27 and TRBJ2-7, with a possible D match to TRBD1 (5 bases). V shed 7 bases and J shed 3 bases, with 10 bases lying between them. Germline V gives CDR1 MNHEY, CDR2 SMNVEV (reference sequence). The CDR3 is made up of 12 amino acids. The DNA of the CDR3 is TGTGCCAGCAAGGGGCAGGGCTACGAGCAGTACTTC. As protein: CASKGQGYEQYF.

This clone was observed a single time. The chain employs TRBV27 and TRBJ2-3; D is possibly TRBD2 (5 bases). The V gene's germline CDR1 is MNHEY and CDR2 SMNVEV (reference sequence). The ends were cut back, 5 bases at V and 1 base at J, with 16 bases in the middle. This CDR3 comprises 16 residues. Written as DNA, the CDR3 is TGTGCCAGCAGTCCCTCGGCCGGGGAGCGCACAGATACGCAGTATTTT. Its translation is CASSPSAGERTDTQYF.

This clone was detected once. The chain couples TRBV11-2 to TRBJ1-1, with D possibly TRBD1 on 6 matching bases. This CDR3 comprises 16 residues. V was clipped by 2 bases and J by 1 base, with 14 bases between them. Germline CDR1 reads SGHAT; CDR2 reads FQNNGV. The CDR3 DNA reads as TGTGCCAGCAGCTTAACGGACAGACTGACGAACACTGAAGCTTTCTTT. Protein product: CASSLTDRLTNTEAFF.

The rearrangement joins TRBV15 to TRBJ2-7; possibly TRBD1 or TRBD2 for D (5 bases each). The germline V gene has CDR1 LNHNV and CDR2 YYDKDF (reference sequence). V gave up 2 bases and J gave up 4 bases, with 18 bases separating them. The CDR3 covers 16 residues. In DNA, the CDR3 is TGTGCCACCAGCAGACCGGTAGGGGACCTTCGGTACGAGCAGTACTTC. It is translated as CATSRPVGDLRYEQYF.

This clone was seen more than once but under ten times. This chain connects TRBV27 to TRBJ1-1, with a possible D match to TRBD1 (5 bases). In germline, CDR1 is MNHEY, CDR2 SMNVEV (reference sequence). The CDR3 runs to 11 residues. V was pared by 8 bases and J by 10 bases, with 14 bases between. CDR3 in amino acids: CASLGEMGAFF. The CDR3 nucleotides are TGTGCCAGCTTAGGGGAGATGGGAGCTTTCTTT.

This clone has just a few counts. V gene TRBV5-1 combines with J gene TRBJ2-1, with 8 bases lining up with TRBD1. V dropped 0 bases and J dropped 7; count of bases not matched to a gene: 12. From germline, CDR1 is SGHRS and CDR2 YFSETQ. The CDR3 spans 17 residues. The CDR3 DNA sequence: TGCGCCAGCAGCTTGGCGGGACGGACAGGGCGTTGGAATGAGCAGTTCTTC. Its translation is CASSLAGRTGRWNEQFF.

This clone has only a few counts. The chain uses TRBV5-1 and TRBJ2-1, with D uncertain. The CDR3 totals 18 residues. With 0 bases removed from V and 0 bases from J, the gap between germline ends came to 16 bases. CDR1 is SGHRS, CDR2 YFSETQ, per germline. CDR3 DNA sequence: TGCGCCAGCAGCTTGGCCGGCTCAGGCTCGAGCTCCTACAATGAGCAGTTCTTC. This codes for CASSLAGSGSSSYNEQFF.

The chain recombines TRBV6-1 with TRBJ1-1; 7 positions agree with TRBD1. V lost 3 bases, J lost 3 bases, and 7 bases stayed unmatched. The CDR3 is made up of 15 amino acids. Germline-derived CDR1 and CDR2 are MNHNS and SASEGT. CDR3 amino acids: CASSDMTGYYTEAFF. CDR3 nucleotides: TGTGCCAGCAGTGATATGACAGGGTATTACACTGAAGCTTTCTTT.